The clone carrying this T cell receptor beta chain has a handful of counts. Its antigen is still unknown. This specimen comes from a study of beta chain features in type 1 diabetes. Study-level points and caveats: Within each of all four CD4+ subsets, Type 1 diabetes patients had TCRB CDR3s that were moderately but significantly shorter.

As every portion of the isolated RNA was reverse transcribed, the sequencing read expressed TCRB transcripts. The assay was immunoSEQ multiplex PCR, and TCRdb's table has in-frame clones only and misses some. This sample has approximately 600,000 clones, with over 10% found just once. Germline V lookup: CDR1 SEHNR, CDR2 FQNEAQ (reference sequence). V lost 7 bases and J lost 5, with 15 bases in between. CDR3 size: 13 residues. This chain connects TRBV7-9 to TRBJ2-7; perhaps TRBD1 as D (5 bases). The TCR comes from a man aged 25 to 40 with type 1 diabetes. Sequencing was performed on naive CD4+ T cells from blood. This CDR3 is CASKGWTMDEQYF. As DNA, the CDR3 is TGTGCCAGCAAGGGCTGGACAATGGACGAGCAGTACTTC. Supplemented by reference TRBV7-9 and TRBJ2-7, the full variable domain reads DTGVSQNPRHKITKRGQNVTFRCDPISEHNRLYWYRQTLGQGPEFLTYFQNEAQLEKSRLLSDRFSAERPKGSFSTLEIQRTEQGDSAMYLCASKGWTMDEQYFGPGTRLTVT.